These 24 T cell receptor beta chains originate from one sample sequenced in a study of ipilimumab plus nivolumab after autologous stem cell transplantation. Here immunoSEQ multiplex PCR was the method, and the copy in TCRdb shows in-frame clones only, minus some. The sample yields around 15,000 clones, about 80% seen once. Sequences were derived from PBMCs, sampled in a trial of ipilimumab plus nivolumab as post-transplant consolidation. Every receptor here comes from a male donor with diffuse large B-cell lymphoma.

The gene calls are TRBV6-5 and TRBJ2-1; 12 bases are shared with TRBD2. With V trimmed by 4 bases and J by 5 bases, 3 bases remained unmatched. CDR1 and CDR2 (germline): MNHEY, SVGAGI. The CDR3 totals 15 residues. The CDR3 DNA sequence: TGTGCCAGCAGTTCTAGCGGGGGGGCCCACAATGAGCAGTTCTTC. Its protein is CASSSSGGAHNEQFF.

The genes are TRBV5-5 and TRBJ2-3; perhaps TRBD2 as D (5 bases). The CDR3 is 13 residues long. Trimming removed 4 bases from V and 2 bases from J, with 8 bases in between. In germline, CDR1 is SGHKS, CDR2 YYEKEE (reference sequence). The CDR3 loop is CASSPGSTDTQYF. DNA for the CDR3: TGTGCCAGCAGCCCGGGATCCACAGATACGCAGTATTTT.

This chain connects TRBV19 to TRBJ1-5, with D unresolved. Looked up from germline, CDR1 is LNHDA and CDR2 is SQIVND (reference sequence). Deletions cut 5 bases from V and 10 bases from J, with 12 bases between. The CDR3 sequence is 12 residues long. CDR3 loop: CASSGSSSPQHF. The DNA of the CDR3 is TGTGCCAGTAGTGGCTCGTCGAGCCCCCAGCATTTT.

Within the sample, this clone is large (0.1 to 1%). This same CDR3 is encoded by further DNA sequences in the sample. V is TRBV5-5 and J is TRBJ2-7, with D possibly being TRBD2 (5 bases). This CDR3 contains 12 residues. Germline V CDR1 and CDR2: SGHKS, YYEKEE (reference sequence). Trimming left V 3 bases short and J 3 bases short, with 7 bases between. As DNA, the CDR3 is TGTGCCAGCAGCTCGGCGGGCTACGAGCAGTACTTC. Protein product: CASSSAGYEQYF.

The rearrangement uses TRBV27 and TRBJ1-2, with D maybe TRBD1 (6 bases). This CDR3 comprises 14 residues. V was trimmed by 5 bases and J by 4 bases, leaving 14 bases between them. Per germline, CDR1 MNHEY and CDR2 SMNVEV (reference sequence). The CDR3 region has the DNA TGTGCCAGCAGTCCTACAGGGATACTCTATGGCTACACCTTC. Translating gives CASSPTGILYGYTF.

This clone has a handful of counts. The chain has TRBV6-5 and TRBJ1-5; perhaps TRBD1 as D (5 bases). This CDR3 is 15 amino acids long. The germline CDR1 and CDR2 sequences are MNHEY and SVGAGI. Between the trimmed V and J ends, which lost 0 bases and 5 bases, there was a span of 11 bases. This chain's CDR3 is CASSYSRDLHQPQHF. CDR3 bases: TGTGCCAGCAGTTACTCCCGGGACCTTCATCAGCCCCAGCATTTT.

J is TRBJ2-1 and V is TRBV6-6; D gene unclear. Trimming removed 5 bases from V and 9 bases from J, with 17 bases in between. The CDR3 runs to 14 residues. Germline CDR1 and CDR2: MNHNY and SVGAGI (reference sequence). The CDR3 spells CASSPLLGRREQFF. The CDR3 bases are TGTGCCAGCAGTCCCCTCTTAGGGCGACGTGAGCAGTTCTTC.

This chain connects TRBV6-4 to TRBJ2-3; unclear D gene. Trimming shortened V by 6 bases and J by 2 bases, and 9 bases separated the two germline ends. Germline CDR1 and CDR2: MRHNA and SNTAGT. The CDR3 contains 13 residues. CDR3 sequence: CASRIEDTDTQYF. The CDR3 nucleotides are TGTGCCAGCAGAATAGAGGACACAGATACGCAGTATTTT.

The CDR3 DNA reads TGTGCCAGCAGCGGATGGAGTCCTAACTATGGCTACACCTTC. Its translation: CASSGWSPNYGYTF. This chain uses TRBV7-8 with TRBJ1-2; D is uncertain. Germline V gene lookup returns CDR1 SGHVS and CDR2 FQNEAQ. This CDR3 is 14 amino acids long. V lost 5 bases, J lost 0 bases, and 10 bases lay in between.

The chain employs TRBV7-8 and TRBJ2-5; 7 bases map to TRBD1. Unmatched junction bases numbered 13, after V lost 0 bases and J lost 9 bases. This CDR3 spans 16 amino acids. Per the germline V gene, CDR1 is SGHVS and CDR2 is FQNEAQ. The CDR3 is CASSLAMGQPKMSQYF. CDR3 nucleotide sequence: TGTGCCAGCAGCTTAGCGATGGGACAGCCCAAGATGTCCCAGTACTTC.

The chain uses TRBV30 and TRBJ1-5, with D perhaps TRBD1 (6 bases). The CDR3 is 14 amino acids. V lost 0 bases, J lost 6 bases, and 12 bases lay in between. In germline, CDR1 is GTSNPN, CDR2 SVGIG (reference sequence). CDR3 nucleotide sequence: TGTGCCTGGAGTGTAGGGGGGTTAGCTCAGCCCCAGCATTTT. Translating it yields CAWSVGGLAQPQHF.

This clone has a handful of counts. CDR3 nucleotide sequence: TGCAGCGTTGAAATAGGGCTCAATAGACCCACTGAAGCTTTCTTT. This sequence encodes CSVEIGLNRPTEAFF. The J gene is TRBJ1-1, the V gene TRBV29-1; the D is unclear. Germline V gives CDR1 SQVTM, CDR2 ANQGSEA. This CDR3 contains 15 residues. V lost 2 bases, J lost 4 bases, and 17 bases lay in between.

This sequence joins TRBV11-2 and TRBJ2-1, with 9 bases matching TRBD1. The CDR3 has 18 residues. V lost 3 bases to trimming and J lost 8 bases; unmatched junction nucleotides: 17. Germline CDR1 SGHAT, CDR2 FQNNGV. The CDR3: CASSLGGVGTGITDEQFF. CDR3 coding DNA: TGTGCCAGCAGCTTGGGAGGGGTGGGGACAGGGATTACGGATGAGCAGTTCTTC.

The chain uses TRBV4-2 and TRBJ1-6; tentatively, D is TRBD1 (5 bases). The V gene lost 5 bases and the J gene lost 0 bases, with 20 bases spanning the gap. The CDR3 consists of 19 residues. The germline V gene encodes CDR1 LGHNA and CDR2 YNFKEQ. The CDR3 region is CASSLSWGDASSYNSPLHF. The CDR3, as DNA: TGTGCCAGCAGCTTGAGTTGGGGGGACGCGAGCTCCTATAATTCACCCCTCCACTTT.

The rearrangement uses TRBV5-1 and TRBJ2-5, with 8 bases aligning to TRBD2. Trimming at V came to 0 bases and at J to 2 bases, leaving 3 bases not matched to a gene. Germline assignment: CDR1 SGHRS and CDR2 YFSETQ. The CDR3 totals 15 residues. The chain's CDR3 is CASSLDSGGQETQYF. Written as DNA, the CDR3 is TGCGCCAGCAGCTTGGACAGCGGGGGACAAGAGACCCAGTACTTC. The full variable domain, rest sourced from reference TRBV5-1 and TRBJ2-5, is KAGVTQTPRYLIKTRGQQVTLSCSPISGHRSVSWYQQTPGQGLQFLFEYFSETQRNKGNFPGRFSGRQFSNSRSEMNVSTLELGDSALYLCASSLDSGGQETQYFGPGTRLLVL.

This clone showed up just a few times. The rearrangement uses TRBV7-2 and TRBJ2-1; possible D gene TRBD1, 5 bases. The CDR3 sequence is 16 residues long. Germline V gives CDR1 SGHTA, CDR2 FQGNSA. The ends were cut back, 9 bases at V and 0 bases at J, with 18 bases in the middle. CDR3 sequence: CASSLWGSSSYNEQFF. The CDR3 nucleotides are TGTGCCAGTTCACTGTGGGGCTCCAGCTCCTACAATGAGCAGTTCTTC. The variable domain in full, completed from reference TRBV7-2 and TRBJ2-1, reads GAGVSQSPSNKVTEKGKDVELRCDPISGHTALYWYRQSLGQGLEFLIYFQGNSAPDKSGLPSDRFSAERTGGSVSTLTIQRTQQEDSAVYLCASSLWGSSSYNEQFFGPGTRLTVL.

This clone was seen just once. The V gene is TRBV27, the J gene TRBJ2-3; 9 nucleotides match TRBD2. Germline CDR1 and CDR2: MNHEY and SMNVEV (reference sequence). The J segment lost 3 bases and the V segment lost 8 bases, leaving 9 bases of the junction unmatched. CDR3 length: 15 amino acids. CDR3 residues: CASPLGLAGTDTQYF. CDR3 bases: TGTGCCAGCCCCCTAGGGCTAGCGGGGACAGATACGCAGTATTTT.

Judged by abundance, this clone is medium-sized. Within the sample, other DNA sequences also encode this same CDR3. J is TRBJ2-7 and V is TRBV4-2; 10 bases fit TRBD2. The V and J ends lost 0 bases and 5 bases, in that order; junction bases with no gene match: 10. Looked up from germline, CDR1 is LGHNA and CDR2 is YNFKEQ. The CDR3 is 17 amino acids. DNA for the CDR3: TGTGCCAGCAGCCAAGAATTGGTAGCGGGGGGTGCCCACGAGCAGTACTTC. This gives the protein CASSQELVAGGAHEQYF.

This chain links TRBV7-2 with TRBJ2-3; tentative D call: TRBD1 (5 bases). The germline CDR1 and CDR2 sequences are SGHTA and FQGNSA. Trimming took 3 bases from V and 4 from J, leaving 11 bases between them. The CDR3 is 14 residues long. The CDR3 spells CASSLAGAPDTQYF. As DNA, the CDR3 is TGTGCCAGCAGCTTGGCTGGGGCGCCAGATACGCAGTATTTT.

The genes are TRBV5-1 and TRBJ2-1; maybe TRBD2 (6 bases). Germline V gene sequence: CDR1 SGHRS, CDR2 YFSETQ. The CDR3 runs 14 residues. V dropped 0 bases and J dropped 8 bases, with 12 bases sitting between them. The CDR3, as DNA: TGCGCCAGCAGCTTGGAGGCGGGGATCGATGAGCAGTTCTTC. It codes for CASSLEAGIDEQFF.

V and J are TRBV27 and TRBJ2-1; weak D call: TRBD2 (6 bases). The CDR3 has 16 amino acids. Trimming pared 2 bases from V and 0 bases from J, leaving 11 bases between. The germline gives CDR1 MNHEY, CDR2 SMNVEV (reference sequence). CDR3 protein: CASSLNGGSSYNEQFF. The CDR3 region has the DNA TGTGCCAGCAGTTTAAATGGGGGGAGCTCCTACAATGAGCAGTTCTTC.

This chain connects TRBV2 to TRBJ1-5; D uncertain. V lost 8 bases and J lost 10, with 12 bases in between. The length of the CDR3 is 11 residues. CDR1 is SNHLY, CDR2 FYNNEI, per germline. The CDR3 sequence: CASGRRGPQHF. In nucleotides, the CDR3 is TGTGCCAGCGGGAGGAGAGGCCCCCAGCATTTT.

The chain employs TRBV29-1 and TRBJ1-1, with 7 bases matching TRBD1. J gave up 10 bases and V 6 bases, and 8 bases lay outside the gene matches. Germline V gene lookup returns CDR1 SQVTM and CDR2 ANQGSEA. CDR3 length equals 11 residues. The DNA of the CDR3 is TGCAGCGTGGGGCTGACAGGGCTAGCTTTCTTT. This gives the protein CSVGLTGLAFF.

The rearrangement uses TRBV7-8 and TRBJ2-2, with D possibly being TRBD2 (5 bases). The CDR3 totals 15 residues. V gave up 5 bases and J gave up 6 bases, with 16 bases separating them. Germline lookup yields CDR1 SGHVS and CDR2 FQNEAQ. This CDR3 is CASSPPTGIPGELFF. CDR3 nucleotide sequence: TGTGCCAGCAGCCCCCCGACCGGGATCCCCGGGGAGCTGTTTTTT.